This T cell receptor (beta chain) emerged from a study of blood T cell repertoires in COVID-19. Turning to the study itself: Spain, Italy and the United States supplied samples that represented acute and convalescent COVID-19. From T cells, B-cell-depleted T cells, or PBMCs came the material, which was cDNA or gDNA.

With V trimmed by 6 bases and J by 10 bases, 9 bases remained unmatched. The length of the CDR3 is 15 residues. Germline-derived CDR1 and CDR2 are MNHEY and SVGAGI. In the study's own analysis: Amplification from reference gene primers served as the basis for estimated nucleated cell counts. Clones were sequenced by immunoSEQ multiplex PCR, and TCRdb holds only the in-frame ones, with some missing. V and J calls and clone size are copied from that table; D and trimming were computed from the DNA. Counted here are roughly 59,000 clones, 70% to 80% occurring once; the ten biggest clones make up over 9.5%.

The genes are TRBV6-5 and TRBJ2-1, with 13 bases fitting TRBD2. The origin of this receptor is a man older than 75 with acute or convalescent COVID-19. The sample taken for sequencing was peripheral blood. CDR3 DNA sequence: TGTGCCAGCAGAGCGGAGACTAGCGGGAGGAACGAGCAGTTCTTC. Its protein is CASRAETSGRNEQFF.